Detailed here is one T cell receptor beta chain. Antigen specificity is unknown. The length of the CDR3 is 12 residues. CDR1 MDHEN and CDR2 SYDVKM come from the germline V gene. The V end lost 10 bases, the J end lost 2 bases, and 11 bases lay between the germline ends. The data derive from a study of OX40 agonist ivuxolimab in advanced cancers. Assay used: immunoSEQ multiplex PCR; TCRdb lists only in-frame clones, some missing. The sample has approximately 91,000 clones, approximately 86% seen once. Notes on the study in general: At doses 0.1 to 3.0 mg/kg, CD4+ and CD8+ clones expanded.

The material sequenced was CD4+ or CD8+ T cells sorted from blood, taken in a trial of the OX40 agonist ivuxolimab. This clonotype originated in an adult with an advanced solid tumor such as melanoma, head and neck, liver or kidney cancer. The chain recombines TRBV28 with TRBJ1-2, with D possibly TRBD1 on 6 matching bases. DNA for the CDR3: TGTGCCACCTCAACAGGGAACTATGGCTACACCTTC. Translating it yields CATSTGNYGYTF.